Detailed here is one T cell receptor beta chain. The data derive from a study of PD-L1 blockade in urothelial cancer. On the study more broadly: Males with bladder-origin urothelial cancer made up about nine tenths of the roughly 29 patients.

The CDR3 covers 15 residues. The V and J ends lost 4 bases and 0 bases respectively, with 9 bases between them. CDR1 is MDHEN and CDR2 is SYDVKM in the germline V gene. Noted time point: peripheral blood 6 weeks after treatment start. Using immunoSEQ multiplex PCR, the repertoire was profiled, and TCRdb retains in-frame clones only, with some absent. Of roughly 120,000 clones in the sample, more than 85% are singletons; the top ten hold under 2%. The sequence was collected from a man aged 60 to 75 with urothelial cancer. This chain connects TRBV28 to TRBJ1-4; D gene ambiguous. The sample in question was PBMCs, obtained around atezolizumab (anti-PD-L1) treatment. CDR3 loop: CASSSHSSTNEKLFF. Here the CDR3 DNA reads TGTGCCAGCAGTTCTCACTCCTCAACTAATGAAAAACTGTTTTTT.